This T cell receptor (beta chain) was documented in a study of beta chain features in type 1 diabetes. Study overall: Healthy donors and patients had similar age, gender and cell yields. Study observations and caveats: Diminished insertions and augmented deletions at VDJ junctions characterized type 1 diabetes patients. Researchers report that Type 1 diabetes patients had moderately but significantly shorter TCRB CDR3s across all four CD4+ subsets. cDNA sequencing could over-represent cells with high TCR expression.

The entirety of the isolated RNA underwent reverse transcription, so expressed TCRB transcripts were sequenced. Here immunoSEQ multiplex PCR was the method, and the copy in TCRdb shows in-frame clones only, minus some. The sample carries around 360,000 clones, roughly 12% recorded once. This clone was counted a few times. Its antigen is unidentified. Sequenced sample: naive CD4+ T cells from blood. This receptor was obtained from a woman aged 18-29 years with type 1 diabetes.

The CDR3 DNA reads as TGTGCCAGCAGCAAAAACTCTCCCCAGGGGGCCGTCTATGGCTACACCTTC. This gives the protein CASSKNSPQGAVYGYTF. This chain joins TRBV4-2 and TRBJ1-2, with 8 bases lining up with TRBD1. V dropped 5 bases and J dropped 4; count of bases not matched to a gene: 15. The CDR3 is 17 residues long. Germline CDR1 and CDR2: LGHNA and YNFKEQ.